The sequence of this T cell receptor beta chain was determined in a study of cytomegalovirus exposure and HLA in healthy donors. The PCR made use of 60 Vbeta and 13 Jbeta primers. Data came from immunoSEQ multiplex PCR; TCRdb stores just in-frame clones and leaves some out. Seen here are about 160,000 clones, approximately 84% observed once, and the top ten hold 1% to 1.5%. Per the germline V gene, CDR1 is ENHRY and CDR2 is SYGVKD. Trimming cost V 6 bases and J 2 bases; bases outside gene matches: 6. This CDR3 is built from 15 residues. The gene calls are TRBV10-3 and TRBJ2-7, with 11 bases aligning to TRBD2. Material for sequencing was PBMCs. The TCR comes from a man aged 50-59 years in good health and CMV-seropositive. CDR3 residues: CAISLGLAEPYEQYF. DNA for the CDR3: TGTGCCATCAGCTTGGGACTAGCGGAACCCTACGAGCAGTACTTC.